This T cell receptor beta chain is from a study of blood T cells in healthy people across ages (dated by TCRdb to about 2015). Study-wide context: In model experiments, roughly one uniquely barcoded TCR beta cDNA molecule per two T cells was captured by template switching. To track age-related changes in TCR beta repertoire diversity, the study relied on deep sequencing normalized with unique cDNA molecular identifiers. Donors were grouped into four age groups: young (average 16 years), middle-aged (about 40), aged (around 60) and long-lived (just over 80). To avoid experimental bias, donors of different ages were spread randomly across the sequencing lanes. The study analyzed two additional independent replicas of 1 million unique cDNA reads from the same blood draw for two donors, one aged 18 to 30 and one aged 80 or older. Study-level results and caveats: Bulk unsorted PBMC profiling prevented conclusive comparison of naive and antigen-experienced compartments. As age increased, observed TCR beta diversity per million T cells dropped in a roughly linear way, and a significant reduction was already evident by age 40. Observed TCR beta diversity correlated strongly with the percentage of naive T cells measured by flow cytometry. Estimates of total diversity based on one million sequenced T cells were regarded as lower bounds and as underestimates. Compared with the aged group, more naive CD4+ T cells, fewer expanded clones and increased TCR diversity were shown by the long-lived group, suggesting age selection. Donor CMV infection status was unknown, potentially confounding age-related changes in expanded clonotypes.

Libraries were prepared through 5' RACE. The listed sequencing device is Illumina HiSeq 2500. A second PCR of roughly 6 to 11 cycles was run with a J-beta primer mix and a sample-barcoded 5' primer. A template-switch 5' adaptor carrying 12 random nucleotides introduced a unique molecular identifier onto each TCR beta cDNA molecule. At least 2.5 million CDR3-containing paired-end reads were obtained from each sample. The Mint cDNA synthesis kit, primed by a TRBC-specific oligonucleotide, was used to synthesize first-strand cDNA from all RNA. Following uracil-DNA glycosylase treatment, all cDNA underwent a first 18-cycle PCR with the universal primers M1SS and BC2_uni_R. From the authors' description of their analysis: For normalization, 1 million high-quality reads, each with a distinct molecular identifier, were randomly selected from each sample. Reads with shared molecular identifiers were discarded instead of being binned into consensus sequences. CDR3 identification, clonotype clustering and error correction used MiTCR with a Q25 quality threshold and the strictest error-elimination algorithm. A nonparametric unseen species model using Euler transformation provided a lower-bound estimate of total TCR beta diversity. The public reads were run again by TCRdb, first through fastp at Q25 and then through MiXCR, and only productive beta chains were kept. One record per CDR3 amino acid sequence lists the most common genes and DNA. TCRdb's processing, not the authors', yielded these V and J calls. The sample data list over a million distinct CDR3 sequences, and under 55% of these were observed just once. Jointly, the top ten make up around 18% of the sample.

At the junction V is shortened by 1 base and J by 10 bases, with 14 bases in between. Sequences DFQATT (CDR1) and SNEGSKA (CDR2) are obtained from the germline V gene (reference sequence). From the cysteine through the phenylalanine, the CDR3 covers 13 amino acids. Only the CDR3 DNA is retained, 39 bases long and in frame from the first base. Systemically healthy Caucasian individuals from Russia, 35 to 50 in total and aged roughly 6 to 90 years, were included as donors. About 10 milliliters of peripheral blood were collected from each donor into EDTA-treated Vacutainer tubes. Ficoll-Paque density-gradient centrifugation was used to isolate PBMCs, with at least 6 million obtained per sample. Trizol reagent was used to extract total RNA from the PBMCs, yielding at least 5 micrograms per sample. Naive CD45RAhigh/CD27high T cell percentages were measured by flow cytometry on a PBMC aliquot from every donor.

Points on this clonotype: The clone's antigen remains unknown. No qualities accompany the bases; no much larger clone lies one base away.

The chain is assembled from TRBV20-1 and TRBJ2-1, with the identity of the D gene unclear. Sequenced sample: blood. The sequence was obtained from a woman aged 55-75 years in good health. Read as DNA, the sequence is TGCAGTGCTAGAGGTGATGGCTTGAGGGAGCAGTTCTTC. Its protein reads: CSARGDGLREQFF.